These T cell receptor beta chains were read from a single sample in a study of response to subunit inactivated influenza vaccine. TCRdb re-called the RT-PCR reads with MiXCR, one entry per CDR3 protein. The sample carries 450,000 to 500,000 distinct CDR3 sequences, approximately 11% recorded once. The sample consisted of PBMCs from blood, taken 45 days after vaccination. The receptors derive from a middle-aged man who received an inactivated influenza vaccine. CDR3s include the opening cysteine and the closing phenylalanine or tryptophan. A D gene is named only where the DNA matches it firmly. The listing skips clone size in some rows; elsewhere it reads once, few, many or a size class.

DNA: TGTGCCAGCAGACTCACAGGTACCTACGAGCAGTACTTC; CDR3: CASRLTGTYEQYF; size: few; V: TRBV11-1; D: .; J: TRBJ2-7
DNA: TGTGCCAGCAGCATTGACAGGGTAGCCGAGCAGTACTTC; CDR3: CASSIDRVAEQYF; size: few; V: TRBV12-3/TRBV12-4; D: TRBD1; J: TRBJ2-7
DNA: TGTGCCATCAGCGACAGTGTAAAAGGGTATGGCTACACCTTC; CDR3: CAISDSVKGYGYTF; size: few; V: TRBV10-3; D: .; J: TRBJ1-2
DNA: TGCAGTGCTAGGTTCAGTCCCCGCAATGAGCAGTTCTTC; CDR3: CSARFSPRNEQFF; size: many; V: TRBV20-1; D: .; J: TRBJ2-1
DNA: TGTGCCAGCAGTCACTTAGCGGGGGGCCTGCAAGAGACCCAGTACTTC; CDR3: CASSHLAGGLQETQYF; size: .; V: TRBV12-3/TRBV12-4; D: TRBD2; J: TRBJ2-5
DNA: TGTGCCAGCAGCCTATCTACAGGCCGTGGCTCCTACAATGAGCAGTTCTTC; CDR3: CASSLSTGRGSYNEQFF; size: many; V: TRBV4-2; D: .; J: TRBJ2-1
DNA: TGTGCCAGCAGCTTAGCTCGGACAGCTATCCACGAGCAGTACTTC; CDR3: CASSLARTAIHEQYF; size: .; V: TRBV7-9; D: .; J: TRBJ2-7
DNA: TGTGCCAGCAGTGGGGGCATCGGTTACAATGAGCAGTTCTTC; CDR3: CASSGGIGYNEQFF; size: few; V: TRBV6-1; D: .; J: TRBJ2-1
DNA: TGTGCCAGCAGACAGACAGGTTACAATGAGCAGTTCTTC; CDR3: CASRQTGYNEQFF; size: few; V: TRBV7-2; D: .; J: TRBJ2-1
DNA: TGTGCCAGCAGCTTGGGGACTAGCGGGAGGGCCAACTACAATGAGCAGTTCTTC; CDR3: CASSLGTSGRANYNEQFF; size: .; V: TRBV7-6; D: TRBD2; J: TRBJ2-1
DNA: TGTGCCAGCAGCCCGAGCCCGACTAGCGTCCCCAATGAGCAGTTCTTC; CDR3: CASSPSPTSVPNEQFF; size: .; V: TRBV6-1; D: TRBD2; J: TRBJ2-1
DNA: TGCAGCGTTGCGGCGGGAGGTACCTACGAGCAGTACTTC; CDR3: CSVAAGGTYEQYF; size: few; V: TRBV29-1; D: TRBD2; J: TRBJ2-7
DNA: TGCAGCGTTGAGTTACGGACGTATGGCTACACCTTC; CDR3: CSVELRTYGYTF; size: .; V: TRBV29-1; D: .; J: TRBJ1-2
DNA: TGTGCCAGCAGTGAAGGGGGGTCCCGGTACCTCTATGGCTACACCTTC; CDR3: CASSEGGSRYLYGYTF; size: few; V: TRBV25-1; D: .; J: TRBJ1-2
DNA: TGTGCCAGCTCAATATCGACAGGTCAGAACACTGAAGCTTTCTTT; CDR3: CASSISTGQNTEAFF; size: .; V: TRBV18; D: .; J: TRBJ1-1
DNA: TGTGCCAGCAGCCCGCGGTCGCATCCGTCCGATACGCAGTATTTT; CDR3: CASSPRSHPSDTQYF; size: .; V: TRBV7-2; D: .; J: TRBJ2-3
DNA: TGTGCCAGCAGCTTAGGGTCAGGGCCCGCAGATACGCAGTATTTT; CDR3: CASSLGSGPADTQYF; size: few; V: TRBV7-3; D: .; J: TRBJ2-3
DNA: TGTGCCAGCAGTCCTATCGGGACACAGGATGCTTTCTTT; CDR3: CASSPIGTQDAFF; size: few; V: TRBV27; D: .; J: TRBJ1-1
DNA: TGTGCCAGCAGCACGCTAGCGGGAGGGCCTGCCGGGGAGCTGTTTTTT; CDR3: CASSTLAGGPAGELFF; size: .; V: TRBV9; D: TRBD2; J: TRBJ2-2
DNA: TGTGCCAGCCACAGGGGGCCCCGGATGAATGAAAAACTGTTTTTT; CDR3: CASHRGPRMNEKLFF; size: many; V: TRBV6-1; D: TRBD1; J: TRBJ1-4
DNA: TGTGCCAGCAGGCCTACTAGCGGGGGGGCAACGGATACGCAGTATTTT; CDR3: CASRPTSGGATDTQYF; size: few; V: TRBV27; D: TRBD2; J: TRBJ2-3
DNA: TGCAGTGCTAGGGAAGACAGGAACATTGGCTACGAGCAGTACTTC; CDR3: CSAREDRNIGYEQYF; size: few; V: TRBV20-1; D: .; J: TRBJ2-7
DNA: TGTGCCAGCAAAGAGGTTGGAGTTGGCTACACCTTC; CDR3: CASKEVGVGYTF; size: many; V: TRBV25-1; D: .; J: TRBJ1-2
DNA: TGCGCCAGCAGCCACGTGGCGGCACCTCAAGAGACCCAGTACTTC; CDR3: CASSHVAAPQETQYF; size: .; V: TRBV5-1; D: .; J: TRBJ2-5
DNA: TGCGCCAGCAGCCAACCCGGGGGGACCCGCGAGCAGTTCTTC; CDR3: CASSQPGGTREQFF; size: few; V: TRBV4-1; D: TRBD2; J: TRBJ2-1
DNA: TGTGCCAGCAGCTTAGAGTCAAATCGCCCGAACACCGGGGAGCTGTTTTTT; CDR3: CASSLESNRPNTGELFF; size: .; V: TRBV7-9; D: .; J: TRBJ2-2
DNA: TGTGCCAGCAGCCATCGAGGGGGTCCCGAGCAGTACTTC; CDR3: CASSHRGGPEQYF; size: .; V: TRBV4-2; D: .; J: TRBJ2-7
DNA: TGTGCCAGCAGTTACTCGATAAAGTGGGGGCCCAAACTCAACTATGGCTACACCTTC; CDR3: CASSYSIKWGPKLNYGYTF; size: few; V: TRBV6-5; D: .; J: TRBJ1-2
DNA: TGTGCCAGCACTCAAGGCAGGGTTAATCAGCCCCAGCATTTT; CDR3: CASTQGRVNQPQHF; size: .; V: TRBV12-3/TRBV12-4; D: .; J: TRBJ1-5
DNA: TGCAGTGCTAGCTATGGCGGATTGGGGAACGAGCAGTACTTC; CDR3: CSASYGGLGNEQYF; size: .; V: TRBV20-1; D: .; J: TRBJ2-7
DNA: TGTGCCAGCAGTCCAACCTGGGCCGGGGAGCTGTTTTTT; CDR3: CASSPTWAGELFF; size: .; V: TRBV12-3/TRBV12-4; D: .; J: TRBJ2-2
DNA: TGTGCCAGCAGCACAGCCCCAAAGACCCTGGCCGGGGGCGAGCAGTACTTC; CDR3: CASSTAPKTLAGGEQYF; size: .; V: TRBV7-2; D: .; J: TRBJ2-7
DNA: TGTGCCAGCAGCCATACGACGGGAGGGTTCGCTAGCTCCTACAATGAGCAGTTCTTC; CDR3: CASSHTTGGFASSYNEQFF; size: few; V: TRBV27; D: TRBD2; J: TRBJ2-1
DNA: TGTGCCAGCGGCGGGTTAGATTACGAGCAGTACTTC; CDR3: CASGGLDYEQYF; size: many; V: TRBV9; D: .; J: TRBJ2-7
DNA: TGCAGTGCTAGAGTTCCCTTGGTGGCGGGATCCCCCTACGAGCAGTACTTC; CDR3: CSARVPLVAGSPYEQYF; size: .; V: TRBV20-1; D: .; J: TRBJ2-7
DNA: TGTGCCAGCAGAGCGGTCCAGGCCCGTTTTGGCAATGAGCAGTTCTTC; CDR3: CASRAVQARFGNEQFF; size: .; V: TRBV7-2; D: .; J: TRBJ2-1
DNA: TGTGCCAAAACTGGGAGGGCAGATACGCAGTATTTT; CDR3: CAKTGRADTQYF; size: .; V: TRBV2; D: TRBD2; J: TRBJ2-3